A single sample is the source of the 12 T cell receptor beta chains below, sequenced in a study of T-cell memory formation after mild COVID-19. TCRdb passed the 5' RACE reads through MiXCR, listing each CDR3 protein once. Of 430,000 or so distinct CDR3 sequences in the sample, 25% were seen once. The specimen sequenced was PBMCs or a T cell subset sorted from them (not recorded which). All receptors derive from an adult woman who had mild COVID-19 (a few samples of this study predate the infection). Cell type and time point are not known.

This clonotype was picked up a small number of times. The chain links TRBV12-3 or TRBV12-4 to TRBJ2-5; 13 bases align to TRBD2. The CDR3 is made up of 17 amino acids. J lost 4 bases, V lost 2 bases, and 7 bases had no gene match. CDR3 sequence (DNA): TGTGCCAGCAGTTTAACCCGACTAGCGGGAGGAGGAGAGACCCAGTACTTC. It specifies CASSLTRLAGGGETQYF.

This clonotype has more than one count but fewer than ten. This chain connects TRBV5-1 to TRBJ2-5, with a possible D match to TRBD1 (6 bases). Germline V gene lookup returns CDR1 SGHRS and CDR2 YFSETQ. This CDR3 is 14 amino acids long. V lost 0 bases, J lost 6 bases, and 12 bases lay in between. The CDR3 loop reads CASSLDRVLQTQYF. DNA for the CDR3: TGCGCCAGCAGCTTGGACAGGGTACTACAGACCCAGTACTTC.

V is TRBV29-1 and J is TRBJ1-2, with D perhaps TRBD1 (5 bases). Germline CDR1 is SQVTM and CDR2 is ANQGSEA. Trimming removed 4 bases from V and 2 bases from J, with 11 bases in between. The CDR3 totals 13 residues. As DNA, the CDR3 is TGCAGCGTTGTTAGGGACTTAAACTATGGCTACACCTTC. It translates to CSVVRDLNYGYTF.

This clonotype was counted between two and nine times. The J gene is TRBJ2-3, the V gene TRBV4-3; D remains unclear. The V and J ends lost 0 bases and 3 bases respectively, with 7 bases between them. The CDR3 sequence is 14 residues long. Germline assignment: CDR1 LGHNA and CDR2 YSLEER. For the CDR3, the DNA is TGCGCCAGCAGCCAAGAAGGTACGACAGATACGCAGTATTTT. Translation: CASSQEGTTDTQYF.

This chain links TRBV12-3 or TRBV12-4 with TRBJ2-7, with TRBD1 matching over 9 bases. V gave up 6 bases and J gave up 1 base; unmatched junction bases: 7. The CDR3 has 15 amino acids. CDR3 in amino acids: CASRPNRGPSYEQYF. CDR3 in DNA: TGTGCCAGCAGACCCAACAGGGGGCCTTCCTACGAGCAGTACTTC.

V and J are TRBV20-1 and TRBJ1-1; D gene unclear. The CDR3 covers 13 residues. Trimming left V 4 bases short and J 1 base short, with 10 bases between. CDR1 and CDR2 from the germline V gene are DFQATT and SNEGSKA (reference sequence). The CDR3 sequence is CSAKRTENTEAFF. DNA for the CDR3: TGCAGTGCTAAACGTACAGAGAACACTGAAGCTTTCTTT.

The chain has TRBV14 and TRBJ1-1; 8 bases line up with TRBD1. Germline CDR1 SGHDN, CDR2 FVKESK. The CDR3 extends over 13 amino acids. Trimming took 7 bases from V and 5 from J; bases not matched to a gene: 6. CDR3 sequence reads: CASNRGGGTEAFF. The CDR3 DNA reads TGTGCCAGCAACAGGGGGGGTGGGACTGAAGCTTTCTTT.

The chain employs TRBV20-1 and TRBJ2-3; 7 bases line up with TRBD2. CDR3 size: 13 residues. Germline lookup yields CDR1 DFQATT and CDR2 SNEGSKA (reference sequence). The V and J ends lost 2 bases and 7 bases, in that order; junction bases with no gene match: 6. The CDR3 protein is CSARLAAFNTQYF. Here the CDR3 DNA reads TGCAGTGCTAGACTAGCGGCATTTAATACGCAGTATTTT.

This clonotype was observed a few times. The chain recombines TRBV12-3 or TRBV12-4 with TRBJ1-1, with 7 bases identical to TRBD1. The V gene end was trimmed by 6 bases and the J gene end by 2 bases; junction bases not matched to a gene: 6. CDR3 length: 14 amino acids. The CDR3 sequence is CASRPGQINTEAFF. The CDR3, as DNA: TGTGCCAGCAGACCGGGACAGATCAACACTGAAGCTTTCTTT.

The chain carries TRBV4-1 and TRBJ2-2; 14 nucleotides line up with TRBD2. This CDR3 has 19 amino acids. Germline lookup yields CDR1 MGHRA and CDR2 YSYEKL. Trimming removed 4 bases from V and 2 bases from J; junction bases left unmatched: 9. The CDR3 coding sequence is TGCGCCAGCAGCCCGACTAGCGGGAGGGCCGCGTATAACACCGGGGAGCTGTTTTTT. This codes for CASSPTSGRAAYNTGELFF.

This chain joins TRBV20-1 and TRBJ2-2, with D hard to call. Germline loops: CDR1 DFQATT, CDR2 SNEGSKA (reference sequence). This CDR3 has 15 amino acids. Trimming stripped 3 bases from V and 0 bases from J, with 11 bases between. DNA for the CDR3: TGCAGTGCTAGCTTCGACACGGCGAACACCGGGGAGCTGTTTTTT. Protein sequence: CSASFDTANTGELFF.

The chain has TRBV7-6 and TRBJ1-3, with a weak D call TRBD1 (6 bases). CDR3 size: 14 residues. Trimming removed 5 bases from V and 4 bases from J, with 12 bases in between. CDR1 is SGHVS and CDR2 is FNYEAQ in the germline V gene. This chain's CDR3 is CASSRVGTGNTIYF. CDR3 DNA sequence: TGTGCCAGCAGCCGTGTCGGGACAGGAAACACCATATATTTT.